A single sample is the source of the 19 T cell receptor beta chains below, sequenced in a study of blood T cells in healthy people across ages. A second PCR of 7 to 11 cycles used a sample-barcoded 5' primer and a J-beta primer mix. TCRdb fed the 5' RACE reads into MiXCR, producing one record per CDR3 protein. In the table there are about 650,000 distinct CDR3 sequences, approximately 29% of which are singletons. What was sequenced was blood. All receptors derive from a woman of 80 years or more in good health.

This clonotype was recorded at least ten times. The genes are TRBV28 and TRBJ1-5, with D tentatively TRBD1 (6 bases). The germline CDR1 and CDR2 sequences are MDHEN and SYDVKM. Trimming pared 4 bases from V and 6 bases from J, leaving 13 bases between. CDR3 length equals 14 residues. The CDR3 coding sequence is TGTGCCAGCAGTTACCCTGGACAGATTCAGCCCCAGCATTTT. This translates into CASSYPGQIQPQHF.

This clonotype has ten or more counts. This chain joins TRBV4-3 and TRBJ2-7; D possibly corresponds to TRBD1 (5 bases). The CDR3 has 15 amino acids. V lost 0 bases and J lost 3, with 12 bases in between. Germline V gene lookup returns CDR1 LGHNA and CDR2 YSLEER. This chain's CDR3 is CASSQDPQTVYEQYF. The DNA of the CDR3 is TGCGCCAGCAGCCAAGATCCTCAGACAGTCTACGAGCAGTACTTC.

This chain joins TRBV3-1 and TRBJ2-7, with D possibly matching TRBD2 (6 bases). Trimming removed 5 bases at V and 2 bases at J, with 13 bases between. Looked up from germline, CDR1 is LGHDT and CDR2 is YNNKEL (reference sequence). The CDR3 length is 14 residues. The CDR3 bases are TGTGCCAGCAGCGTTATGGCGGGGCCCTACGAGCAGTACTTC. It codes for CASSVMAGPYEQYF.

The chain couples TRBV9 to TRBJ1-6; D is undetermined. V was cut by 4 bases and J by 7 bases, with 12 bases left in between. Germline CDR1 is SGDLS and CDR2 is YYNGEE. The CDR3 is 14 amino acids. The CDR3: CASSPWRGNSPLHF. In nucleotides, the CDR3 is TGTGCCAGCAGCCCCTGGCGGGGAAATTCACCCCTCCACTTT.

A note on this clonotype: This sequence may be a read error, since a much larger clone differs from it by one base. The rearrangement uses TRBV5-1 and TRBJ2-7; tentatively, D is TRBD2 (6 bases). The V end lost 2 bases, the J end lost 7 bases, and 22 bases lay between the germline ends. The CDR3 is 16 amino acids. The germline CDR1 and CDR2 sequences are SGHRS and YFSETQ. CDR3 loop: CASSFDSGPRGNEQYF. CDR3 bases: TGCGCCAGCAGCTTTGACAGCGGGCCCCGGGGCAATGAGCAGTACTTC.

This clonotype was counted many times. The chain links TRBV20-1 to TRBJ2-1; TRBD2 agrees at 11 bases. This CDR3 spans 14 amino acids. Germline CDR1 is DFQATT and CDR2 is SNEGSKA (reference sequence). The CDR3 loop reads CSSGGSGGGIEQFF. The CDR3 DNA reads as TGCTCCTCAGGTGGTAGCGGGGGGGGAATTGAGCAGTTCTTC.

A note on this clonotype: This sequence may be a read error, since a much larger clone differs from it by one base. DNA for the CDR3: TGTGCCAGCAGCCAATCTCCTAGCGGGGGGGACCCCAATGAGCAGTACTTC. Residues: CASSQSPSGGDPNEQYF. The chain has TRBV4-2 and TRBJ2-7; 12 bases align to TRBD2. The CDR3 contains 17 residues. CDR1 LGHNA and CDR2 YNFKEQ come from the germline V gene. Trimming removed 2 bases from V and 7 bases from J; junction bases left unmatched: 12.

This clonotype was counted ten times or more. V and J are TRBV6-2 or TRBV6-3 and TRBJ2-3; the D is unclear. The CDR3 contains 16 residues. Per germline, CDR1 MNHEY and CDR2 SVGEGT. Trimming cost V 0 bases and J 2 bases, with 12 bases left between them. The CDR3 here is CASSYSKSQVTDTQYF. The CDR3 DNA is TGTGCCAGCAGTTACTCTAAGTCCCAGGTCACAGATACGCAGTATTTT.

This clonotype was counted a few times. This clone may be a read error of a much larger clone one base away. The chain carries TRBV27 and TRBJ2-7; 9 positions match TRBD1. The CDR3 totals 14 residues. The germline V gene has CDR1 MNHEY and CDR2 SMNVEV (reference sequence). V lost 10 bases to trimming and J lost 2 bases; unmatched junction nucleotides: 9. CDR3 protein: CANSPWTGAYEQYF. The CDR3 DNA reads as TGTGCCAACAGCCCGTGGACAGGGGCCTACGAGCAGTACTTC.

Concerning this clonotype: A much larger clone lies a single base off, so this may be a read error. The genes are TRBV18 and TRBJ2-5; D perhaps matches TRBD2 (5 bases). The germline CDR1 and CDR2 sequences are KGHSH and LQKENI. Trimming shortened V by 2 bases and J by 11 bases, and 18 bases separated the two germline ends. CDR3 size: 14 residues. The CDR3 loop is CASSPGRGSGKQYF. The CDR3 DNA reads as TGTGCCAGCTCACCAGGACGGGGTTCTGGCAAGCAGTACTTC. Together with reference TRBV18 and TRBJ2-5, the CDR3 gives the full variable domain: NAGVMQNPRHLVRRRGQEARLRCSPMKGHSHVYWYRQLPEEGLKFMVYLQKENIIDESGMPKERFSAEFPKEGPSILRIQQVVRGDSAAYFCASSPGRGSGKQYFGPGTRLLVL.

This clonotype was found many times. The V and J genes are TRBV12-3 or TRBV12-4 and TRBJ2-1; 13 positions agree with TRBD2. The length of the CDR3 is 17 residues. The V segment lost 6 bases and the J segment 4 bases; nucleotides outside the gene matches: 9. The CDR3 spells CASSTQLAGGLYNEQFF. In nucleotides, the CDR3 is TGTGCCAGCAGCACACAACTAGCGGGGGGGTTATACAATGAGCAGTTCTTC.

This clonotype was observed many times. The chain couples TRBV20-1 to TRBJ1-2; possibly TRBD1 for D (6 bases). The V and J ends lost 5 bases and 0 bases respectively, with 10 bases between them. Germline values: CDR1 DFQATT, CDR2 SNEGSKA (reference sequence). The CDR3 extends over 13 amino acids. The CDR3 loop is CSAGRDTNYGYTF. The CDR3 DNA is TGCAGTGCTGGCCGGGACACTAACTATGGCTACACCTTC.

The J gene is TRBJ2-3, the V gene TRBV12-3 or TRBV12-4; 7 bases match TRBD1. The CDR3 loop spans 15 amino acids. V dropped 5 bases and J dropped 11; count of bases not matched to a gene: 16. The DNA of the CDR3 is TGTGCCAGCAGTCTAGACAGGGTGAACGCAGATGTGCAGTATTTT. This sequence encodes CASSLDRVNADVQYF.

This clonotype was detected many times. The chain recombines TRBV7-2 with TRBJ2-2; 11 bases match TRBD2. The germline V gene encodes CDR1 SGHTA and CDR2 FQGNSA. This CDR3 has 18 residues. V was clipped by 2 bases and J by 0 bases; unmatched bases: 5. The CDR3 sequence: CASSLRASGGTNTGELFF. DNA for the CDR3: TGTGCCAGCAGCTTAAGGGCTAGCGGGGGGACGAACACCGGGGAGCTGTTTTTT.

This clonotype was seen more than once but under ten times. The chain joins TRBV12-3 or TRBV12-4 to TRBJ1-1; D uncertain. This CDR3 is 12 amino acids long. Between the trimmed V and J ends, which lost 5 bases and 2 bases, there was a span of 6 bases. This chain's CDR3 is CASSEINTEAFF. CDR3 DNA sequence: TGTGCCAGCAGTGAGATTAACACTGAAGCTTTCTTT.

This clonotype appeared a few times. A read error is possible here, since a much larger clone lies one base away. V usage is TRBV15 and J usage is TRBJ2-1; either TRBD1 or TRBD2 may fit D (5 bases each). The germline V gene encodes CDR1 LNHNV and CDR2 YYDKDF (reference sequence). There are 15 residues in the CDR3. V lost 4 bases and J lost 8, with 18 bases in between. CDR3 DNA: TGTGCCACCAGCAACCTAGCAGGGAGTGGGGATGAGCAGTTCTTC. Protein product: CATSNLAGSGDEQFF.

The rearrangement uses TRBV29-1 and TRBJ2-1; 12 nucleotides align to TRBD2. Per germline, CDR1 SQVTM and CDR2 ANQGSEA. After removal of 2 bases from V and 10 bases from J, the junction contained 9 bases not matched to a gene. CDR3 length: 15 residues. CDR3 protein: CSVERLAGAVGEQFF. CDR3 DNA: TGCAGCGTTGAACGACTAGCGGGAGCGGTGGGGGAGCAGTTCTTC.

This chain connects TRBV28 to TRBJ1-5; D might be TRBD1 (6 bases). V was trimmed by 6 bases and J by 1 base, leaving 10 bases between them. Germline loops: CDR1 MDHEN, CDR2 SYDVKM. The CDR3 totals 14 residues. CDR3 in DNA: TGTGCCAGCAGACCTGACAGGAGCAATCAGCCCCAGCATTTT. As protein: CASRPDRSNQPQHF. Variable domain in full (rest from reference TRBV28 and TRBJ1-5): DVKVTQSSRYLVKRTGEKVFLECVQDMDHENMFWYRQDPGLGLRLIYFSYDVKMKEKGDIPEGYSVSREKKERFSLILESASTNQTSMYLCASRPDRSNQPQHFGDGTRLSIL.

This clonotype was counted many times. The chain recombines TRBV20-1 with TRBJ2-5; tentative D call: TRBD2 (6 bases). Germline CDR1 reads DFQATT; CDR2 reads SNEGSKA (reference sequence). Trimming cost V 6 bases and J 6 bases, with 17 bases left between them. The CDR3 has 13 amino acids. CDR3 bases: TGCAGTGCGAACAGTCCGGGACTCCAGACCCAGTACTTC. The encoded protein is CSANSPGLQTQYF.